This T cell receptor (beta chain) was identified during a study of persistence of HIV-infected CD4 T cells. The V end was cut by 3 bases, the J end by 1 base, with 16 bases between. The germline V gene encodes CDR1 SGHRS and CDR2 YFSETQ. The CDR3 consists of 17 residues. Nonspecific anti-CD3/anti-CD28 bead stimulation represents the broad CD4+ T cell repertoire. Responding CD4+ T cells were sorted by upregulation of both CD40 ligand and CD69. For this clone: Its target is unknown.

This was the immunoSEQ version 4 assay in survey mode. TCRdb keeps only in-frame clones here, not all; method: immunoSEQ multiplex PCR. Of 35,000 to 40,000 clones listed, over 80% were seen once; the top ten hold 1.3%. The sample was CD4+ T cells sorted from PBMCs after approximately 19-hour stimulation, taken from a patient who received antiretroviral therapy. The J gene is TRBJ2-2, the V gene TRBV5-1; possibly TRBD1 for D (8 bases). This sequence was found in an adult man with HIV who was CMV-seropositive. The chain's CDR3 is CASSYRSGTGNTGELFF. The CDR3 coding sequence is TGCGCCAGCAGCTACAGGAGCGGGACAGGGAACACCGGGGAGCTGTTTTTT.